Presented here are 19 T cell receptor beta chains from one specimen sequenced in a study of patients and donors after allogeneic stem cell transplantation. TCRdb reprocessed the RT-PCR reads with MiXCR, giving one entry per CDR3 protein. The table shows 150,000 or so distinct CDR3 sequences, with 20% to 25% occurring only once. Sequences were obtained from blood, either unsorted or a sorted T cell fraction (not recorded which). These receptors were obtained from a human donor who was either an allogeneic HSCT recipient or a stem cell or donor lymphocyte infusion donor (not recorded which). It is not recorded whose cells these are; they may come from a transplant donor.

V usage is TRBV21-1 and J usage is TRBJ1-5; the DNA was not used to check the table's D call, TRBD1. TRBV21-1 corresponds to a pseudogene. This CDR3 contains 16 residues. The DNA for the CDR3 is TGTGCCAGCAGCAAAACAGGCAGGGGTAGCAATCAGCCCCAGCATTTT. Amino acid sequence: CASSKTGRGSNQPQHF.

This chain joins TRBV7-9 and TRBJ1-1; D might be TRBD1 (6 bases). Trimming shortened V by 7 bases and J by 1 base, and 25 bases separated the two germline ends. The CDR3 extends over 18 amino acids. Germline V gene data show CDR1 as SEHNR and CDR2 as FQNEAQ (reference sequence). The CDR3 coding sequence is TGTGCCAGCACATCGGCCAGCAGGGGCTTCTTGTCGAACACTGAAGCTTTCTTT. Translation: CASTSASRGFLSNTEAFF. Full variable domain (remainder filled in from reference TRBV7-9 and TRBJ1-1): DTGVSQNPRHKITKRGQNVTFRCDPISEHNRLYWYRQTLGQGPEFLTYFQNEAQLEKSRLLSDRFSAERPKGSFSTLEIQRTEQGDSAMYLCASTSASRGFLSNTEAFFGQGTRLTVV.

V is TRBV5-1 and J is TRBJ2-3; 10 bases agree with TRBD1. CDR1 is SGHRS, CDR2 YFSETQ, per germline. Trimming removed 2 bases from V and 2 bases from J; junction bases left unmatched: 5. The CDR3 is made up of 16 amino acids. The CDR3 DNA reads TGCGCCAGCAGCTTCGGACAGGGGGTATACACAGATACGCAGTATTTT. It yields the protein CASSFGQGVYTDTQYF.

This clonotype was detected only a few times. The J gene is TRBJ1-2, the V gene TRBV10-3; 7 nucleotides agree with TRBD1. The germline V gene encodes CDR1 ENHRY and CDR2 SYGVKD. Trimming took 6 bases from V and 6 from J; bases not matched to a gene: 7. CDR3 length: 13 amino acids. CDR3 nucleotides: TGTGCCATCAGGAAACAGGGGCCCCATGGCTACACCTTC. Translation: CAIRKQGPHGYTF.

This clonotype was picked up a small number of times. The chain joins TRBV10-3 to TRBJ2-7; D is perhaps TRBD1 (7 bases). Germline loops: CDR1 ENHRY, CDR2 SYGVKD. Trimming pared 9 bases from V and 4 bases from J, leaving 16 bases between. The CDR3 is 13 residues long. This chain's CDR3 is CAIRGTEKYEQYF. In nucleotides, the CDR3 is TGTGCCATACGGGGGACAGAGAAATACGAGCAGTACTTC.

This sequence joins TRBV12-3 or TRBV12-4 and TRBJ1-6; 7 bases line up with TRBD1. The V and J ends lost 7 bases and 6 bases, in that order; junction bases with no gene match: 9. CDR3 length equals 15 residues. This CDR3 is CASKPGQLTNSPLHF. The DNA of the CDR3 is TGTGCCAGCAAGCCGGGACAGCTAACTAATTCACCCCTCCACTTT.

The chain combines TRBV4-3 with TRBJ2-4; D is perhaps TRBD1 (6 bases). Trimming shortened V by 1 base and J by 4 bases, and 11 bases separated the two germline ends. Germline V gene sequence: CDR1 LGHNA, CDR2 YSLEER. CDR3 length: 15 amino acids. The chain's CDR3 is CASSQVQGEKNIQYF. CDR3 DNA sequence: TGCGCCAGCAGCCAAGTACAGGGCGAAAAAAACATTCAGTACTTC.

This clonotype has only a few counts. The V gene is TRBV12-5, the J gene TRBJ2-3; D uncertain. The V gene lost 6 bases and the J gene lost 0 bases, with 10 bases spanning the gap. The germline V gene encodes CDR1 LGHNT and CDR2 FRNRAP. This CDR3 spans 14 amino acids. The CDR3 loop is CASGPHLSTDTQYF. The CDR3 DNA sequence: TGTGCTAGTGGCCCGCACCTGAGCACAGATACGCAGTATTTT.

The chain links TRBV29-1 to TRBJ2-7; D is unclear. The CDR3 spans 11 residues. V shed 4 bases and J shed 3 bases, with 7 bases lying between them. CDR1 and CDR2 (germline): SQVTM, ANQGSEA. The CDR3 region has the DNA TGCAGCGTTGCAACAGACTACGAGCAGTACTTC. This encodes CSVATDYEQYF.

This clonotype was picked up a small number of times. The chain is built from TRBV20-1 and TRBJ2-3; possible D gene TRBD2, 5 bases. Trimming took off 5 bases at V and 5 bases at J, with 8 bases between the two ends. From germline, CDR1 is DFQATT and CDR2 SNEGSKA (reference sequence). The CDR3 is made up of 11 amino acids. CDR3 in amino acids: CSALSGDTQYF. The CDR3 DNA reads TGCAGTGCTTTGAGCGGAGATACGCAGTATTTT.

The chain links TRBV5-1 to TRBJ2-7, with 8 bases identical to TRBD1. CDR3 length: 14 residues. V shed 2 bases and J 5 bases; nucleotides not matched to a gene: 6. Germline lookup yields CDR1 SGHRS and CDR2 YFSETQ. The CDR3 loop is CASSFRGQLHEQYF. The CDR3 DNA reads TGCGCCAGCAGCTTCAGGGGGCAATTGCACGAGCAGTACTTC.

This clonotype was counted many times. This sequence joins TRBV20-1 and TRBJ2-3, with no clear D. This CDR3 has 12 amino acids. V was cut by 0 bases and J by 6 bases, with 7 bases left in between. CDR1 and CDR2 from the germline V gene are DFQATT and SNEGSKA (reference sequence). In DNA, the CDR3 is TGCAGTGCTAGAGACGATTGGGATACGCAGTATTTT. It encodes CSARDDWDTQYF.

CDR3 amino acids: CASSNRRNTEAFF. CDR3 nucleotides: TGTGCCAGCAGCAACAGGAGAAACACTGAAGCTTTCTTT. This chain uses TRBV11-3 with TRBJ1-1; TRBD1 might be the D (5 bases). The germline V and J ends were trimmed by 5 bases and 2 bases, with 9 bases remaining between them. This CDR3 contains 13 residues. Germline CDR1 is SGHNT and CDR2 is YENEEA.

This chain joins TRBV20-1 and TRBJ2-3, with TRBD2 matching over 7 bases. Trimming at V came to 3 bases and at J to 1 base, leaving 7 bases not matched to a gene. This CDR3 has 15 amino acids. Germline lookup yields CDR1 DFQATT and CDR2 SNEGSKA (reference sequence). The CDR3 region is CSASSRSGGTDTQYF. DNA for the CDR3: TGCAGTGCTAGTAGTAGGAGCGGGGGCACAGATACGCAGTATTTT.

The genes are TRBV7-8 and TRBJ2-5; 13 nucleotides agree with TRBD2. Germline CDR1 and CDR2: SGHVS and FQNEAQ. This CDR3 contains 17 residues. Unmatched junction bases numbered 4, after V lost 3 bases and J lost 0 bases. The CDR3 bases are TGTGCCAGCAGCTTGGGACTAGCGGGGAAGTACCAAGAGACCCAGTACTTC. As protein: CASSLGLAGKYQETQYF.

This clonotype occurred many times. The chain joins TRBV3-1 to TRBJ2-3, with a possible D match to TRBD1 (5 bases). CDR3 length equals 15 residues. Trimming stripped 1 base from V and 5 bases from J, with 13 bases between. Germline assignment: CDR1 LGHDT and CDR2 YNNKEL (reference sequence). The CDR3 reads CASSQVGPPEDTQYF. In nucleotides, the CDR3 is TGTGCCAGCAGCCAAGTGGGGCCTCCGGAAGATACGCAGTATTTT.

In this sample, this clonotype turned up a few times. The chain has TRBV2 and TRBJ1-5, with 7 bases identical to TRBD1. Losses at the gene ends were 2 bases for V and 9 bases for J; bases not matched to a gene: 7. Germline V gives CDR1 SNHLY, CDR2 FYNNEI. The CDR3 extends over 14 amino acids. CDR3 nucleotides: TGTGCCAGCAGTGAAATTAGGGGGCGAGGGCCCCAGCATTTT. This gives the protein CASSEIRGRGPQHF. The whole variable domain, filled in from reference TRBV2 and TRBJ1-5, reads EPEVTQTPSHQVTQMGQEVILRCVPISNHLYFYWYRQILGQKVEFLVSFYNNEISEKSEIFDDQFSVERPDGSNFTLKIRSTKLEDSAMYFCASSEIRGRGPQHFGDGTRLSIL.

The V gene is TRBV20-1, the J gene TRBJ1-5; D gene unclear. The length of the CDR3 is 12 residues. Trimming left V 5 bases short and J 0 bases short, with 5 bases between. Per germline, CDR1 DFQATT and CDR2 SNEGSKA (reference sequence). CDR3 DNA sequence: TGCAGTGCTTCGTATAGCAATCAGCCCCAGCATTTT. Translated: CSASYSNQPQHF.

The V gene is TRBV6-1, the J gene TRBJ1-1; 12 positions match TRBD1. Germline values: CDR1 MNHNS, CDR2 SASEGT. V gave up 10 bases and J gave up 4 bases; unmatched junction bases: 7. This CDR3 has 14 residues. As DNA, the CDR3 is TGTGCCATCCGGGACAGGGGGCTGATCACTGAAGCTTTCTTT. Protein sequence: CAIRDRGLITEAFF.